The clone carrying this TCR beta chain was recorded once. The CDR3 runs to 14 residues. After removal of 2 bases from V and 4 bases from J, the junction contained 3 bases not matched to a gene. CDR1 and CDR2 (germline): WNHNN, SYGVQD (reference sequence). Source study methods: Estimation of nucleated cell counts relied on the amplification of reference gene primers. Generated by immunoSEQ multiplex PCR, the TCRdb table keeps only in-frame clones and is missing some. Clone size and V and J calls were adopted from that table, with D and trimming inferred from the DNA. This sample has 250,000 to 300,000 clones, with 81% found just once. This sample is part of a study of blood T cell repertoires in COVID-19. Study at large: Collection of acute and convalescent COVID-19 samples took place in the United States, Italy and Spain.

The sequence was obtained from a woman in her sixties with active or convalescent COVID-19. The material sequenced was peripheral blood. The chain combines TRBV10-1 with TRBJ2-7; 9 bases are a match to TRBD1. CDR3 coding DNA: TGCGCCAGCAGTGAGAGGACAGGGGCGTACGAGCAGTACTTC. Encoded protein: CASSERTGAYEQYF.